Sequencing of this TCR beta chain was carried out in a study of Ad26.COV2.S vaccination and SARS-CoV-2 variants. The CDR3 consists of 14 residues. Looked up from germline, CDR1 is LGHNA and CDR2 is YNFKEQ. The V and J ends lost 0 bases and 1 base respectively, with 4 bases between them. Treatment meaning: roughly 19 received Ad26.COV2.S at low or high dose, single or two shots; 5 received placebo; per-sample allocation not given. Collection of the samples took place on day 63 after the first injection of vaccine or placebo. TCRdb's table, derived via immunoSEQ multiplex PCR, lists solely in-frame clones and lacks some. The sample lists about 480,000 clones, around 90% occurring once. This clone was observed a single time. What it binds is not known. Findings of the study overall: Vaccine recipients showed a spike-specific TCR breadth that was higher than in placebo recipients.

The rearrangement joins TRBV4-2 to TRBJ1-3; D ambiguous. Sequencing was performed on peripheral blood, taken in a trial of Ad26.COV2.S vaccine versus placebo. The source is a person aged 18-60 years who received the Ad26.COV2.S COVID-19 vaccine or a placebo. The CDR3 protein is CASSQEGSGNTIYF. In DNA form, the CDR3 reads TGTGCCAGCAGCCAAGAGGGGTCTGGAAACACCATATATTTT.